A single sample is the source of the 6 T cell receptor beta chains below, sequenced in a study of T cells in Graves' hyperthyroidism and ophthalmopathy. The investigators amplified TCR beta CDR3 regions from RNA transcripts. TCR CDR3 underwent first-round RT-PCR with the HTBI primer set. One entry per CDR3 protein results from TCRdb running MiXCR on the multiplex PCR reads. The data hold about 700,000 distinct CDR3 sequences, with approximately 14% observed a single time. The sequenced material came from blood. All receptors derive from a woman under 30 with Graves' hyperthyroidism.

Ten or more counts support this clonotype. The chain joins TRBV6-2 or TRBV6-3 to TRBJ1-1, with a tentative D call TRBD1 (5 bases). V lost 6 bases and J lost 7, with 9 bases in between. Looked up from germline, CDR1 is MNHEY and CDR2 is SVGEGT. The length of the CDR3 is 11 residues. The CDR3, as DNA: TGTGCCAGCAGCTGGGGGGGTGAAGCTTTCTTT. Its translation is CASSWGGEAFF.

The chain links TRBV5-1 to TRBJ1-2, with D perhaps TRBD1 (5 bases). Trimming left V 8 bases short and J 8 bases short, with 22 bases between. Germline CDR1 SGHRS, CDR2 YFSETQ. The CDR3 runs 14 residues. The CDR3 reads CASTLGGAGRGYTF. The CDR3 bases are TGCGCCAGTACCCTTGGGGGAGCAGGAAGAGGCTACACCTTC. Drawing the rest from reference TRBV5-1 and TRBJ1-2, the complete variable domain is KAGVTQTPRYLIKTRGQQVTLSCSPISGHRSVSWYQQTPGQGLQFLFEYFSETQRNKGNFPGRFSGRQFSNSRSEMNVSTLELGDSALYLCASTLGGAGRGYTFGSGTRLTVV.

This clonotype was seen repeatedly, ten times or more. This rearrangement joins TRBV7-2 to TRBJ1-1; D ambiguous. The CDR3 loop spans 15 amino acids. Germline V gene data show CDR1 as SGHTA and CDR2 as FQGNSA. The V and J ends lost 1 base and 0 bases respectively, with 9 bases between them. The CDR3 is CASSLVHQLNTEAFF. As DNA, the CDR3 is TGTGCCAGCAGCTTAGTGCATCAGTTGAACACTGAAGCTTTCTTT.

The chain links TRBV6-1 to TRBJ2-7; maybe TRBD2 (5 bases). The germline V and J ends were trimmed by 7 bases and 5 bases, with 24 bases remaining between them. Germline V lookup: CDR1 MNHNS, CDR2 SASEGT. The CDR3 consists of 16 residues. CDR3 DNA sequence: TGTGCCAGCAACTCCTTGCTCGGGAATAGGATCGACGAGCAGTACTTC. Translation gives CASNSLLGNRIDEQYF.

This clonotype occurred a few times. This CDR3 reads CASSQDPTSLEDIQYF. The CDR3, as DNA: TGCGCCAGCAGCCAAGATCCCACTAGCTTAGAGGACATTCAGTACTTC. The chain joins TRBV4-1 to TRBJ2-4; D is perhaps TRBD2 (6 bases). The CDR3 length is 16 residues. V lost 0 bases and J 8 bases, leaving 17 bases between the germline ends. CDR1 is MGHRA, CDR2 YSYEKL, per germline.

V and J are TRBV20-1 and TRBJ2-3, with 13 nucleotides matching TRBD2. The ends lost 5 bases at V and 8 bases at J; junction bases unmatched: 10. Looked up from germline, CDR1 is DFQATT and CDR2 is SNEGSKA (reference sequence). CDR3 length equals 15 residues. CDR3 bases: TGCAGTGCTTTTCGACTAGCGGGAGGATCGGGTACGCAGTATTTT. Its translation: CSAFRLAGGSGTQYF.